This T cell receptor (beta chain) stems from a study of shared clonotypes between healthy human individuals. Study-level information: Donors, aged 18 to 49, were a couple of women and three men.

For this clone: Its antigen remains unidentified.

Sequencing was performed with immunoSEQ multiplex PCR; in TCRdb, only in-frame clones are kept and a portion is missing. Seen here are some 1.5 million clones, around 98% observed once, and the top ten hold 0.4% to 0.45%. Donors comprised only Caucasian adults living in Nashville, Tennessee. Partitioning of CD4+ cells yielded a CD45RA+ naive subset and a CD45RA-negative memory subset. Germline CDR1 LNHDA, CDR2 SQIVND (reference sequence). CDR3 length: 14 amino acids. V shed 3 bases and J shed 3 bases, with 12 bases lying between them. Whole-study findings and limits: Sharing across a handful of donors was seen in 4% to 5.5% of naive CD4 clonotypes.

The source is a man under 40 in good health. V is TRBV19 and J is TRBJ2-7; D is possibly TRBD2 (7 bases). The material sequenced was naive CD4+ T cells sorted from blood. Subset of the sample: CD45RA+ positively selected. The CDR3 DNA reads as TGTGCCAGTAGTATGTCGGGGGGCGGCTACGAGCAGTACTTC. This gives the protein CASSMSGGGYEQYF.